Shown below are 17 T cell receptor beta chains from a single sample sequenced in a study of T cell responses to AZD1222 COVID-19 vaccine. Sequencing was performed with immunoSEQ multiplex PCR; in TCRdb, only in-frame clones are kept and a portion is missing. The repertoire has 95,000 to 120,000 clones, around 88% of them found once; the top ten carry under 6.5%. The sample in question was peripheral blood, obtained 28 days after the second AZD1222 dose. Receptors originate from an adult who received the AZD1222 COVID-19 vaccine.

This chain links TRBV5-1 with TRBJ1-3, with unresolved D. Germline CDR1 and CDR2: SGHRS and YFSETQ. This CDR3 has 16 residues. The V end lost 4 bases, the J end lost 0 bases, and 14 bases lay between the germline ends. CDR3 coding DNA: TGCGCCAGCAGCCCTGGCCCCACCGACTCTGGAAACACCATATATTTT. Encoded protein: CASSPGPTDSGNTIYF.

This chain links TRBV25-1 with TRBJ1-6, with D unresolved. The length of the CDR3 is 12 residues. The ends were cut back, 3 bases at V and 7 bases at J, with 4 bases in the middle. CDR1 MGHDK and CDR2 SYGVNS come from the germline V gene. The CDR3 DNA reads TGTGCCAGCAGTGATGGGAATTCACCCCTCCACTTT. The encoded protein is CASSDGNSPLHF. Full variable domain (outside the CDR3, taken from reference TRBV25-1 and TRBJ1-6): EADIYQTPRYLVIGTGKKITLECSQTMGHDKMYWYQQDPGMELHLIHYSYGVNSTEKGDLSSESTVSRIRTEHFPLTLESARPSHTSQYLCASSDGNSPLHFGNGTRLTVT.

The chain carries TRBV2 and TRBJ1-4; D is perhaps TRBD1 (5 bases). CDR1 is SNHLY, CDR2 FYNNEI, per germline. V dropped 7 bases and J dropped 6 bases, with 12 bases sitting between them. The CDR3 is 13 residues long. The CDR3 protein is CASNQGRDEKLFF. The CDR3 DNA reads TGTGCCAGCAATCAGGGAAGGGATGAAAAACTGTTTTTT.

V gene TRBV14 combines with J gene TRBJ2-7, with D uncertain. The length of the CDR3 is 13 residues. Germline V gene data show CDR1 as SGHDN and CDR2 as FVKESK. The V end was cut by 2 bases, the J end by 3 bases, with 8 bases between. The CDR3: CASSQSAGYEQYF. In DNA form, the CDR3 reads TGTGCCAGCAGCCAAAGCGCCGGCTACGAGCAGTACTTC. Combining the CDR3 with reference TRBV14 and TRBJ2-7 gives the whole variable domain EAGVTQFPSHSVIEKGQTVTLRCDPISGHDNLYWYRRVMGKEIKFLLHFVKESKQDESGMPNNRFLAERTGGTYSTLKVQPAELEDSGVYFCASSQSAGYEQYFGPGTRLTVT.

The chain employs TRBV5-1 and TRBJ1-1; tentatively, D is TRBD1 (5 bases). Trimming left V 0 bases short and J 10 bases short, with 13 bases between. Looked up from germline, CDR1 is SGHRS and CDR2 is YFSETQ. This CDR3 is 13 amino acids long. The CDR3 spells CASSLGGTQGAFF. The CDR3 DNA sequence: TGCGCCAGCAGCTTGGGGGGGACGCAAGGAGCTTTCTTT. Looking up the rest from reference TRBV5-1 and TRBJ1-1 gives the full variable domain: KAGVTQTPRYLIKTRGQQVTLSCSPISGHRSVSWYQQTPGQGLQFLFEYFSETQRNKGNFPGRFSGRQFSNSRSEMNVSTLELGDSALYLCASSLGGTQGAFFGQGTRLTVV.

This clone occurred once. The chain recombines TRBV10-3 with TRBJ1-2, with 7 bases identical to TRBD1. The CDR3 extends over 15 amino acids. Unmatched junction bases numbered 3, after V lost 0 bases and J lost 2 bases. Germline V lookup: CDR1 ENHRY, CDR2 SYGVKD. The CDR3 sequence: CAISESGTANYGYTF. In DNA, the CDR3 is TGTGCCATCAGTGAGTCGGGGACAGCGAACTATGGCTACACCTTC.

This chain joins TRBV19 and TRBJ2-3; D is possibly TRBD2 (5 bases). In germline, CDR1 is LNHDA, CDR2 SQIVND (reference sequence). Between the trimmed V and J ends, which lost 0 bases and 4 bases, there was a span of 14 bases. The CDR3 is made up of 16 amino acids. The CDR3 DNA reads TGTGCCAGTAGTATAGACACTAGTTACCAGGCAGATACGCAGTATTTT. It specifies CASSIDTSYQADTQYF.

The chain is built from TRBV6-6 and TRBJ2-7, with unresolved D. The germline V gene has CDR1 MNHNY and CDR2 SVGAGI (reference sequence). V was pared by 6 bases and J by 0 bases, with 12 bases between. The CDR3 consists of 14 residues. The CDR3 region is CASSPKLGSYEQYF. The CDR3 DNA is TGTGCCAGCAGCCCAAAGCTGGGCTCCTACGAGCAGTACTTC.

CDR3 amino acids: CASRRNMNTEAFF. CDR3 coding DNA: TGTGCCAGCCGTCGGAATATGAACACTGAAGCTTTCTTT. V is TRBV7-3 and J is TRBJ1-1; no definite D call. This CDR3 comprises 13 residues. V lost 8 bases and J 0 bases, leaving 10 bases between the germline ends. Germline CDR1 reads SGHTA; CDR2 reads FQGTGA.

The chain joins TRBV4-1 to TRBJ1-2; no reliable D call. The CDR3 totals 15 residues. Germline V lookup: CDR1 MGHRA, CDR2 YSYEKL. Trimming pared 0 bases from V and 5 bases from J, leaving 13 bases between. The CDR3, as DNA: TGCGCCAGCAGCCAAGATCCGACAACGGAGTATGGCTACACCTTC. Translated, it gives CASSQDPTTEYGYTF.

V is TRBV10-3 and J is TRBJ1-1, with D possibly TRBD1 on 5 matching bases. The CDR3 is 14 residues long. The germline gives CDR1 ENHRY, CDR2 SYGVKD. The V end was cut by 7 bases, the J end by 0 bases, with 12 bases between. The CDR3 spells CAITTGTMNTEAFF. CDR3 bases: TGTGCCATCACAACCGGGACGATGAACACTGAAGCTTTCTTT.

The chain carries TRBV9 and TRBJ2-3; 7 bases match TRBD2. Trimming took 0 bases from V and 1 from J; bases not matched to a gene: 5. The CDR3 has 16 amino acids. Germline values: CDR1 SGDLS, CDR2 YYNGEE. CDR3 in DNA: TGTGCCAGCAGCGTAGAGGCTAGCGGCGGCACAGATACGCAGTATTTT. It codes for CASSVEASGGTDTQYF.

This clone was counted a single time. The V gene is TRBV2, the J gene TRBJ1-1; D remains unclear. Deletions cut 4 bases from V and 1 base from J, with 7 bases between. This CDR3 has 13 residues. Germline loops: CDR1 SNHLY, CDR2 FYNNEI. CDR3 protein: CASSVYPNTEAFF. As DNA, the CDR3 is TGTGCCAGCAGTGTCTACCCGAACACTGAAGCTTTCTTT.

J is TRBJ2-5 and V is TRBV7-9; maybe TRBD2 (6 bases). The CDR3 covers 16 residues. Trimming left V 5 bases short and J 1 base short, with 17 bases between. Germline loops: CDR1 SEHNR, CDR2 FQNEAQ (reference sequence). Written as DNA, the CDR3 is TGTGCCAGCAGCCCTTTCCTCCAGGAGGGCCAAGAGACCCAGTACTTC. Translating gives CASSPFLQEGQETQYF.

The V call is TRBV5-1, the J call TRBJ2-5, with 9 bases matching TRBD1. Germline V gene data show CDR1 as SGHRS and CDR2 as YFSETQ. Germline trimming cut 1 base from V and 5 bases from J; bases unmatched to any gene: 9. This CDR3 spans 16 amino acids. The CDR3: CASSLWWDRDLETQYF. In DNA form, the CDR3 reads TGCGCCAGCAGCTTGTGGTGGGACAGGGATCTGGAGACCCAGTACTTC.

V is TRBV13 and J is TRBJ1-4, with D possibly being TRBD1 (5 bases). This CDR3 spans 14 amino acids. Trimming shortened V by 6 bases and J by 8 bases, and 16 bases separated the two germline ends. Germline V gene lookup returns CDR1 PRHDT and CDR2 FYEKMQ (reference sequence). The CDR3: CASSSRERAEKLFF. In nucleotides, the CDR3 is TGTGCCAGCAGTTCCAGGGAGAGGGCAGAAAAACTGTTTTTT.

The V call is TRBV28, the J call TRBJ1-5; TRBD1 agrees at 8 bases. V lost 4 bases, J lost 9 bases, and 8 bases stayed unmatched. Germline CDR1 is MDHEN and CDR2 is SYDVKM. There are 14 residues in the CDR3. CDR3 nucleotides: TGTGCCAGCAGTTCTGGACAGGGTATTGGGCCCCAGCATTTT. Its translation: CASSSGQGIGPQHF.